These 24 T cell receptor beta chains came from one sample sequenced in a study of T and B cells in COVID-19 patients. From blood, about 240-550 ng of genomic DNA served as TRB template. BIOMED2 TRB-A/B primer pools were used in multiplex TRB PCR. TCRdb fed the multiplex PCR reads into MiXCR, producing one record per CDR3 protein. In the table there are about 7,800 distinct CDR3 sequences, 35% to 50% of which are singletons. Sequencing input: blood. The receptors stem from a human donor who had recovered from COVID-19.

The V call is TRBV6-1, the J call TRBJ2-7; 7 bases are a match to TRBD2. Trimming took 6 bases from V and 0 from J; bases not matched to a gene: 11. The CDR3 has 16 residues. CDR1 and CDR2 (germline): MNHNS, SASEGT. CDR3 nucleotides: TGTGCCAGCAGGTCCTTGCTCGCGGGGGTCTCCTACGAGCAGTACTTC. This encodes CASRSLLAGVSYEQYF.

By its share, this clonotype is medium-sized (0.01 to 0.1%). The chain has TRBV11-1 and TRBJ2-7; the match to TRBD1 covers 7 bases. Trimming cost V 5 bases and J 5 bases; bases outside gene matches: 9. This CDR3 is 14 amino acids long. The germline gives CDR1 SGHAT, CDR2 FQDESV (reference sequence). This CDR3 is CASSLRDSSNEQYF. CDR3 bases: TGTGCCAGCAGCCTCCGGGACAGTTCTAACGAGCAGTACTTC.

Concerning this clonotype itself: A much larger clone lies a single base off, so this may be a read error. The gene calls are TRBV11-1 and TRBJ2-6; weak D call: TRBD1 (5 bases). This CDR3 is built from 16 residues. Germline assignment: CDR1 SGHAT and CDR2 FQDESV (reference sequence). The chain's CDR3 is CTSSLGVSSGANVLTF. The CDR3 region has the DNA TGTACCAGCAGCTTAGGGGTCTCCTCTGGGGCCAACGTCCTGACTTTC.

The chain couples TRBV6-5 to TRBJ2-5; TRBD2 might be the D (5 bases). CDR3 size: 14 residues. Germline lookup yields CDR1 MNHEY and CDR2 SVGAGI. V lost 2 bases and J lost 1, with 8 bases in between. The CDR3 spells CASSYPGLQETQYF. The CDR3 bases are TGTGCCAGCAGTTACCCAGGACTCCAAGAGACCCAGTACTTC.

This chain joins TRBV12-3 or TRBV12-4 and TRBJ2-1; 7 bases are shared with TRBD2. Trimming cost V 6 bases and J 5 bases; bases outside gene matches: 10. The CDR3 is 15 amino acids. The CDR3 loop reads CASRAERGIHNEQFF. CDR3 nucleotides: TGTGCCAGCAGGGCGGAGCGGGGCATACACAATGAGCAGTTCTTC.

In this sample, this clonotype is medium-sized. The V and J genes are TRBV5-4 and TRBJ2-7; 9 nucleotides agree with TRBD1. Germline V lookup: CDR1 SGHNT, CDR2 YYREEE (reference sequence). This CDR3 is built from 14 residues. The junction had 4 bases not matched to a gene; V was cut back by 0 bases and J by 6 bases. DNA of the CDR3: TGTGCCAGCAGCTTGGAGGGACAGGGCAGCGAGCAGTACTTC. Translated: CASSLEGQGSEQYF.

The chain uses TRBV6-6 and TRBJ2-2; D gene unclear. V was shortened by 4 bases and J by 6 bases, with 21 bases between the two germline ends. There are 17 residues in the CDR3. Germline CDR1 and CDR2: MNHNY and SVGAGI (reference sequence). The CDR3 loop reads CASSFASVRSGSGELFF. The CDR3 region has the DNA TGTGCCAGCAGTTTCGCGTCTGTGAGGTCGGGCTCCGGGGAGCTGTTTTTT.

The V and J genes are TRBV6-2 or TRBV6-3 and TRBJ1-6; D ambiguous. Germline-derived CDR1 and CDR2 are MNHEY and SVGEGT. The CDR3 runs 13 residues. Trimming took off 5 bases at V and 8 bases at J, with 10 bases between the two ends. The DNA for the CDR3 is TGTGCCAGCAGTGATGCAGGTTATTCACCCCTCCACTTT. Translation gives CASSDAGYSPLHF.

This clonotype is termed medium-sized (0.01 to 0.1%). The chain joins TRBV19 to TRBJ2-1, with 10 bases lining up with TRBD2. Germline trimming cut 10 bases from V and 5 bases from J; bases unmatched to any gene: 14. Germline values: CDR1 LNHDA, CDR2 SQIVND (reference sequence). This CDR3 has 16 amino acids. The CDR3 bases are TGTGCCACCAAATTCCCCAATAGCGGGGGGAACAATGAGCAGTTCTTC. This translates into CATKFPNSGGNNEQFF.

This clonotype is labeled medium-sized. The chain joins TRBV19 to TRBJ1-6; tentative D call: TRBD1 (5 bases). CDR3 length: 15 amino acids. Trimming cost V 6 bases and J 10 bases, with 19 bases left between them. Germline V gene data show CDR1 as LNHDA and CDR2 as SQIVND (reference sequence). The CDR3 loop is CASSPTGGDISPLHF. The CDR3 region has the DNA TGTGCCAGTAGCCCCACAGGAGGGGATATCTCACCCCTCCACTTT.

The CDR3 region is CASSQQGGLRPPRKYF. The CDR3, as DNA: TGTGCCAGCAGCCAACAGGGGGGCTTACGGCCCCCCCGGAAGTACTTC. The rearrangement links TRBV7-9 to TRBJ2-5, with TRBD1 identical over 8 bases. Germline assignment: CDR1 SEHNR and CDR2 FQNEAQ (reference sequence). The ends lost 5 bases at V and 12 bases at J; junction bases unmatched: 20. This CDR3 contains 16 residues.

This clonotype is medium-sized by share. V gene TRBV19 combines with J gene TRBJ1-1, with D perhaps TRBD1 (5 bases). The ends were cut back, 5 bases at V and 1 base at J, with 8 bases in the middle. Germline CDR1 reads LNHDA; CDR2 reads SQIVND (reference sequence). This CDR3 is 13 amino acids long. In DNA, the CDR3 is TGTGCCAGTAGTGGCGGGGCGAACACTGAAGCTTTCTTT. Residues: CASSGGANTEAFF.

The CDR3 region is CAWSAGAGISDTQYF. CDR3 DNA: TGTGCCTGGAGTGCAGGGGCCGGGATTTCAGATACGCAGTATTTT. The genes are TRBV30 and TRBJ2-3, with D perhaps TRBD1 (6 bases). The germline V gene encodes CDR1 GTSNPN and CDR2 SVGIG (reference sequence). Between the trimmed V and J ends, which lost 1 base and 4 bases, there was a span of 15 bases. The CDR3 totals 15 residues.

The chain recombines TRBV15 with TRBJ1-2; D gene unclear. The CDR3 sequence is 12 residues long. Germline CDR1 and CDR2: LNHNV and YYDKDF (reference sequence). V lost 3 bases, J lost 6 bases, and 8 bases lay in between. CDR3 protein: CATSREGDGYTF. DNA for the CDR3: TGTGCCACCAGCAGGGAAGGAGATGGCTACACCTTC.

Only a few counts were recorded for this clonotype. V gene TRBV6-6 combines with J gene TRBJ2-7; the D gene is possibly TRBD1 (6 bases). The ends were cut back, 6 bases at V and 0 bases at J, with 18 bases in the middle. Germline V gene sequence: CDR1 MNHNY, CDR2 SVGAGI (reference sequence). This CDR3 is built from 16 residues. The CDR3 loop is CASSQTGATSSYEQYF. CDR3 nucleotides: TGTGCCAGCAGCCAGACAGGCGCCACGAGCTCCTACGAGCAGTACTTC.

In its sample, this clonotype is medium-sized. This chain connects TRBV11-3 to TRBJ2-5, with a tentative D call TRBD1 (5 bases). CDR3 size: 14 residues. Trimming left V 5 bases short and J 2 bases short, with 12 bases between. CDR1 is SGHNT, CDR2 YENEEA, per germline. CDR3 protein: CASSQQTGQETQYF. Written as DNA, the CDR3 is TGTGCCAGCAGCCAGCAAACAGGTCAAGAGACCCAGTACTTC.

This sequence joins TRBV6-6 and TRBJ2-4; the D gene is possibly TRBD2 (6 bases). Deletions cut 5 bases from V and 0 bases from J, with 23 bases between. The CDR3 extends over 19 amino acids. The germline gives CDR1 MNHNY, CDR2 SVGAGI (reference sequence). CDR3 nucleotides: TGTGCCAGCAGTGAAGCGTTCGGGAGCCTACTCTTAGCCAAAAACATTCAGTACTTC. This encodes CASSEAFGSLLLAKNIQYF.

The chain carries TRBV27 and TRBJ1-1; 7 nucleotides match TRBD1. CDR1 MNHEY and CDR2 SMNVEV come from the germline V gene (reference sequence). V dropped 3 bases and J dropped 2; count of bases not matched to a gene: 6. The CDR3 is 15 amino acids. The CDR3 region is CASSFGTAGNTEAFF. The CDR3 DNA sequence: TGTGCCAGCAGTTTTGGGACAGCGGGAAACACTGAAGCTTTCTTT.

This chain joins TRBV5-5 and TRBJ2-1; 8 positions match TRBD1. With 4 bases clipped from V and 0 bases from J, the junction kept 3 bases outside the gene matches. The CDR3 sequence is 15 residues long. CDR1 is SGHKS and CDR2 is YYEKEE in the germline V gene (reference sequence). This CDR3 reads CASSGGTGSYNEQFF. Written as DNA, the CDR3 is TGTGCCAGCAGCGGAGGGACAGGCTCCTACAATGAGCAGTTCTTC. Filled out from reference TRBV5-5 and TRBJ2-1, the complete variable domain reads DAGVTQSPTHLIKTRGQQVTLRCSPISGHKSVSWYQQVLGQGPQFIFQYYEKEERGRGNFPDRFSARQFPNYSSELNVNALLLGDSALYLCASSGGTGSYNEQFFGPGTRLTVL.

The CDR3 reads CASSSGTATFYGYTF. As DNA, the CDR3 is TGTGCCAGCAGCTCTGGGACAGCCACCTTCTATGGCTACACCTTC. The chain uses TRBV6-2 or TRBV6-3 and TRBJ1-2, with 7 bases aligning to TRBD1. Per germline, CDR1 MNHEY and CDR2 SVGEGT. Trimming at V came to 6 bases and at J to 4 bases, leaving 11 bases not matched to a gene. The CDR3 contains 15 residues.

This clonotype was seen only once. This chain joins TRBV6-2 or TRBV6-3 and TRBJ1-1; D may be TRBD1 (5 bases). This CDR3 contains 14 residues. V dropped 2 bases and J dropped 4 bases, with 11 bases sitting between them. Germline-derived CDR1 and CDR2 are MNHEY and SVGEGT. DNA for the CDR3: TGTGCCAGCAGTTACGGGGGACTACGCACTGAAGCTTTCTTT. This encodes CASSYGGLRTEAFF.

This clonotype is medium-sized (0.01 to 0.1%) within its sample. This rearrangement joins TRBV29-1 to TRBJ2-2; D may correspond to TRBD1 or TRBD2 (5 bases each). Germline lookup yields CDR1 SQVTM and CDR2 ANQGSEA. Trimming took 7 bases from V and 0 from J, leaving 12 bases between them. The CDR3 sequence is 14 residues long. The CDR3 DNA reads as TGCAGCGCCCGGGGCGAAGCGAACACCGGGGAGCTGTTTTTT. Protein: CSARGEANTGELFF.

The chain employs TRBV6-1 and TRBJ2-7, with D unclear. With 1 base removed from V and 6 bases from J, the gap between germline ends came to 10 bases. Germline CDR1 is MNHNS and CDR2 is SASEGT. The CDR3 loop spans 13 amino acids. CDR3 amino acids: CASSEVMAREQYV. The CDR3 DNA follows: TGTGCCAGCAGTGAAGTGATGGCTCGCGAGCAGTACGTC.

The gene calls are TRBV30 and TRBJ1-5; 8 positions match TRBD1. Germline V CDR1 and CDR2: GTSNPN, SVGIG (reference sequence). This CDR3 contains 14 residues. J lost 4 bases, V lost 0 bases, and 2 bases had no gene match. DNA of the CDR3: TGTGCCTGGAGTGTAGGACAGGGTAATCAGCCCCAGCATTTT. Residues: CAWSVGQGNQPQHF.